The T cell receptor beta chain under discussion was sequenced for a study of blood T cells in healthy people across ages (dated by TCRdb to 2013 to 2016). In terms of the full investigation: In model experiments, template switching captured about one uniquely barcoded TCR beta cDNA molecule for every two T cells. Age-related changes in TCR beta repertoire diversity were measured in the study by deep sequencing normalized with unique cDNA molecular identifiers. The donors were divided into four age groups: young (average roughly 17 years), middle-aged (approximately 39), aged (roughly 66) and long-lived (82). To avoid experimental bias, donors of different ages were distributed randomly across sequencing lanes. For two donors (one aged 18 to 30 and one aged 80 or older), the study analyzed two additional independent replicas of 1 million unique cDNA reads from the same blood draw.

Beyond this particular receptor, the publication reports: As age increased, observed TCR beta diversity per million T cells dropped in a roughly linear way, and a significant reduction was already evident by age about 40. Because donor CMV infection status was unknown, age-related changes in expanded clonotypes were potentially confounded. Estimates of total diversity from one million sequenced T cells were regarded as lower bounds and underestimates. Bulk unsorted PBMC profiling prevented conclusive comparison of naive and antigen-experienced compartments. There was a strong correlation between observed TCR beta diversity and the percentage of naive T cells measured by flow cytometry. The long-lived group showed more naive CD4+ T cells, fewer expanded clones and increased TCR diversity than the aged group, suggesting age selection.

The donors were 40 or so Caucasian individuals from Russia, aged roughly 6 to 100 years, who were systemically healthy. Each donor gave ten milliliters of peripheral blood, collected into EDTA-treated Vacutainer tubes. PBMCs were isolated by Ficoll-Paque density-gradient centrifugation, with at least 6 million obtained per sample. Total RNA, at least 6 micrograms per sample, was extracted from PBMCs with Trizol reagent. For every donor, an aliquot of PBMCs went through flow cytometry to measure the percentages of naive CD45RAhigh/CD27high T cells. A word on this clonotype: Its antigen is still unknown. Base qualities are not recorded, but no much larger clone differs from it by a single base.

V and J lose 3 bases and 0 bases, and a span of 9 bases separates them. CDR1 and CDR2 are read off the germline V gene as SGHTA and FQGTGA. The CDR3 runs 15 amino acids, cysteine and phenylalanine included. CDR3 DNA is the only sequence kept; it has 45 bases, read in frame from the first base. Library creation used 5' RACE. Sequencing instrument: Illumina HiSeq 2500. A second PCR of roughly 7 to 12 cycles was run with a J-beta primer mix and a sample-barcoded 5' primer. Each TCR beta cDNA molecule received a unique molecular identifier from a template-switch 5' adaptor carrying 12 random nucleotides. Each sample yielded at least 2.5 million CDR3-containing paired-end reads. All of the RNA was converted into first-strand cDNA using the Mint cDNA synthesis kit, with a TRBC-specific oligonucleotide serving as the primer. All cDNA was treated with uracil-DNA glycosylase and then went through a first 18-cycle PCR with the universal primers M1SS and BC2_uni_R. In the source study's methods: For normalization, 1 million high-quality reads were randomly selected from each sample, with every read carrying a distinct molecular identifier. Instead of being binned into consensus sequences, reads that shared molecular identifiers were thrown out. MiTCR, with a Q25 quality threshold and the strictest error-elimination algorithm, was used for CDR3 identification, clonotype clustering and error correction. A nonparametric unseen species model with Euler transformation was used to estimate a lower bound on total TCR beta diversity. TCRdb reprocessed the public reads (quality trimming at Q25 with fastp, clone calling with MiXCR) and kept in-frame beta chains. For every CDR3 protein sequence, its rows merge into one entry that carries the most common genes and DNA. TCRdb's processing, not the authors' own work, is the source of the V and J calls. The sample table records 1.5 million to 1.9 million distinct CDR3 sequences; about 42% of these occur just once. The top ten constitute roughly 3.7% of the sample.

This chain joins TRBV7-3 to TRBJ1-3; tentative D gene TRBD1, with 5 bases matching. Input material: blood. The receptor was isolated from a woman between 18 and 30 years old in good health. CDR3 region: CASSLDGTSGNTIYF. The DNA sequence is as follows: TGTGCCAGCAGCTTGGACGGGACCTCTGGAAACACCATATATTTT.